The clone carrying this T cell receptor (beta chain) was seen only once. Its matching antigen is unknown. This CDR3 spans 13 amino acids. The germline V gene has CDR1 MGHRA and CDR2 YSYEKL. Trimming removed 0 bases at V and 4 bases at J, with 7 bases between. Assay used: immunoSEQ multiplex PCR; TCRdb lists only in-frame clones, some missing. In the table there are about 350,000 clones, 90% to 95% of which are singletons. This entry comes from a study of Ad26.COV2.S vaccination and SARS-CoV-2 variants. General observations from the study: Vaccine and placebo recipients had similar non-spike TCR breadth. People who got the vaccine had more spike-specific TCR breadth than people who got placebo. The TCR breadth and depth analyses may have understated or missed part of the total T cell responses. Substantial breadth in spike-specific CD8+ and CD4+ T cell responses was reportedly seen after vaccination.

The rearrangement joins TRBV4-1 to TRBJ2-7; D not resolved. Sequenced here: peripheral blood, sampled after recovery from COVID-19. This TCR was sampled from a human donor who had recovered from COVID-19. In DNA form, the CDR3 reads TGCGCCAGCAGCCAAGAGGTAGGATACGAGCAGTACTTC. Translated: CASSQEVGYEQYF.